What follows describes a single T cell receptor (beta chain). Only in-frame clones appear in the TCRdb table, and some are missing; sequencing was by immunoSEQ multiplex PCR. Here the sample spans roughly 62,000 clones, 90% to 95% being singletons. The data were taken from a study of cytomegalovirus exposure and HLA in healthy donors. The CDR3 length is 14 residues. Trimming removed 5 bases from V and 3 bases from J; junction bases left unmatched: 4. Germline-derived CDR1 and CDR2 are SGHAT and FQNNGV. The rearrangement joins TRBV11-2 to TRBJ1-1, with 9 bases lining up with TRBD1. This sequence originates from a man between 18 and 35 years old in good health and CMV-seronegative. Sequenced material: PBMCs. In DNA form, the CDR3 reads TGTGCCAGCAGCCGGACAGGGGACTACACTGAAGCTTTCTTT. This codes for CASSRTGDYTEAFF.